These 14 T cell receptor beta chains came from one sample sequenced in a study of T cell repertoires in cytomegalovirus infection. MiXCR was run by TCRdb on the reads, yielding one entry per CDR3 protein. The sample lists a few hundred thousand distinct CDR3 sequences, about a sixth occurring once. The sequenced material came from PBMCs. These TCRs come from a human donor in good health (CMV status not recorded). Some clones in this sample may be carry-over from other donors' samples.

This clonotype came up a few times. The CDR3 here is CASTAEGYSNQPQHF. DNA of the CDR3: TGTGCCAGCACGGCGGAGGGGTATAGCAATCAGCCCCAGCATTTT. The chain is built from TRBV2 and TRBJ1-5; tentatively, D is TRBD1 (5 bases). Trimming took off 7 bases at V and 0 bases at J, with 13 bases between the two ends. The germline V gene encodes CDR1 SNHLY and CDR2 FYNNEI. CDR3 length equals 15 residues.

Ten or more counts support this clonotype. This chain joins TRBV12-3 or TRBV12-4 and TRBJ2-1; 8 bases align to TRBD2. V was pared by 1 base and J by 12 bases, with 8 bases of the junction left unmatched. This CDR3 has 14 residues. CDR3 bases: TGTGCCAGCAGTTTAGGTTTGCGGGGGGTTGTGCAGTTCTTC. Protein product: CASSLGLRGVVQFF.

The sample holds a few counts of this clonotype. The chain has TRBV20-1 and TRBJ1-1, with D unresolved. The length of the CDR3 is 12 residues. V was shortened by 8 bases and J by 4 bases, with 14 bases between the two germline ends. CDR1 and CDR2 from the germline V gene are DFQATT and SNEGSKA (reference sequence). The CDR3 reads CSQKDSGTEAFF. In DNA, the CDR3 is TGCAGTCAAAAGGATTCTGGCACTGAAGCTTTCTTT.

The chain employs TRBV5-1 and TRBJ1-3, with 7 nucleotides matching TRBD1. Trimming took 3 bases from V and 0 from J; bases not matched to a gene: 3. CDR1 is SGHRS, CDR2 YFSETQ, per germline. The CDR3 consists of 15 residues. In DNA form, the CDR3 reads TGCGCCAGCAGCTCGGGACAGACCTCTGGAAACACCATATATTTT. Its protein is CASSSGQTSGNTIYF.

This clonotype was seen many times. The chain joins TRBV7-2 to TRBJ2-3, with D perhaps matching TRBD2 (5 bases). The CDR3 totals 16 residues. Trimming removed 5 bases from V and 0 bases from J, with 15 bases in between. CDR1 is SGHTA, CDR2 FQGNSA, per germline. CDR3 sequence reads: CASSLSPGTSTDTQYF. For the CDR3, the DNA is TGTGCCAGCAGCCTAAGTCCGGGAACTAGCACAGATACGCAGTATTTT.

This chain connects TRBV18 to TRBJ1-1; TRBD1 aligns across 8 bases. The J segment lost 3 bases and the V segment lost 5 bases, leaving 11 bases of the junction unmatched. There are 16 residues in the CDR3. Germline V gives CDR1 KGHSH, CDR2 LQKENI. The DNA of the CDR3 is TGTGCCAGCTCATCGACAGGGGTCCTAAGGGACACTGAAGCTTTCTTT. It translates to CASSSTGVLRDTEAFF.

The chain recombines TRBV28 with TRBJ2-6, with D unclear. Germline loops: CDR1 MDHEN, CDR2 SYDVKM. V was shortened by 5 bases and J by 4 bases, with 15 bases between the two germline ends. The CDR3 contains 16 residues. The CDR3 spells CASSRPHSTGANVLTF. The DNA of the CDR3 is TGTGCCAGCAGTCGTCCACACAGCACGGGGGCCAACGTCCTGACTTTC. The variable domain in full, completed from reference TRBV28 and TRBJ2-6, reads DVKVTQSSRYLVKRTGEKVFLECVQDMDHENMFWYRQDPGLGLRLIYFSYDVKMKEKGDIPEGYSVSREKKERFSLILESASTNQTSMYLCASSRPHSTGANVLTFGAGSRLTVL.

This clonotype came up a few times. J is TRBJ2-2 and V is TRBV7-2; 9 bases fit TRBD2. Germline CDR1 reads SGHTA; CDR2 reads FQGNSA. This CDR3 has 16 residues. The ends lost 2 bases at V and 0 bases at J; junction bases unmatched: 1. CDR3 sequence: CASSLLAGANTGELFF. Written as DNA, the CDR3 is TGTGCCAGCAGCTTATTAGCGGGGGCGAACACCGGGGAGCTGTTTTTT. Full variable domain (rest looked up from reference TRBV7-2 and TRBJ2-2): GAGVSQSPSNKVTEKGKDVELRCDPISGHTALYWYRQSLGQGLEFLIYFQGNSAPDKSGLPSDRFSAERTGGSVSTLTIQRTQQEDSAVYLCASSLLAGANTGELFFGEGSRLTVL.

The chain combines TRBV18 with TRBJ2-7; 8 nucleotides line up with TRBD1. V shed 5 bases and J 6 bases; nucleotides not matched to a gene: 3. Germline CDR1 is KGHSH and CDR2 is LQKENI. The CDR3 consists of 12 residues. The CDR3: CASSMTGAEQYF. CDR3 DNA sequence: TGTGCCAGCTCAATGACAGGGGCCGAGCAGTACTTC.

This chain connects TRBV5-1 to TRBJ1-1; the D is unclear. With 4 bases removed from V and 0 bases from J, the gap between germline ends came to 10 bases. From germline, CDR1 is SGHRS and CDR2 YFSETQ. This CDR3 spans 14 amino acids. The CDR3 here is CASSPDGVNTEAFF. In DNA form, the CDR3 reads TGCGCCAGCAGCCCGGATGGGGTGAACACTGAAGCTTTCTTT.

The J gene is TRBJ1-2, the V gene TRBV7-2, with D tentatively TRBD1 (6 bases). V was shortened by 7 bases and J by 0 bases, with 12 bases between the two germline ends. The CDR3 extends over 14 amino acids. Per germline, CDR1 SGHTA and CDR2 FQGNSA. Here the CDR3 DNA reads TGTGCCAGCATCCAGACAGGAGCTAACTATGGCTACACCTTC. It translates to CASIQTGANYGYTF.

This clonotype showed up many times. The genes are TRBV7-9 and TRBJ1-2; TRBD1 is a possible D gene (5 bases). The V gene lost 2 bases and the J gene lost 6 bases, with 10 bases spanning the gap. The CDR3 consists of 13 residues. From germline, CDR1 is SEHNR and CDR2 FQNEAQ (reference sequence). The CDR3 loop reads CASSLMAGNGYTF. In DNA, the CDR3 is TGTGCCAGCAGCTTAATGGCAGGGAATGGCTACACCTTC.

This clonotype was seen many times. Germline is not matched at one junction end, which may reflect a read error. The rearrangement links TRBV7-7 to TRBJ2-1, with TRBD1 matching 8 bases. The germline V gene has CDR1 SSHAT and CDR2 FNYEAQ (reference sequence). The CDR3 runs 15 residues. As DNA, the CDR3 is TGTGCTAGCAGCTTATACCAGGGGGCAGATAATGAGCAGTTCTTC. It yields the protein CASSLYQGADNEQFF.

This clonotype has a count of ten or more. The chain uses TRBV12-3 or TRBV12-4 and TRBJ1-5, with D uncertain. The V and J ends lost 8 bases and 9 bases respectively, with 14 bases between them. The CDR3 sequence is 12 residues long. The CDR3 here is CASGDGTGPQHF. CDR3 nucleotides: TGTGCCAGCGGTGACGGAACGGGGCCCCAGCATTTT.